This TCR beta chain was captured in a study of T cell responses to AZD1222 COVID-19 vaccine (dated by TCRdb to the early 2020s). Concerning the study at large: AZD1222 recipients whose second dose came at about 4 weeks and those whose second dose came at about 12 weeks were combined into one group, since spike-specific TCR depth and breadth did not differ between the two schedules. A total of 233 trial participants underwent TCR sequencing, of whom about 200 had received two doses of AZD1222 and 26 had received two doses of the MenACWY control vaccine. Enrollment into the trials was organized by age into subgroups of 18-55, 56-69 and 70-plus years, and those subgroups contained 148, 28 and 57 TCR-sequenced participants, respectively.

On this clone: The antigen it recognizes is unknown. Per-base qualities were not stored, and no clone one base away is much larger.

The CDR3 regions of human TCRbeta chains were analyzed by immunosequencing. Per the source publication's procedure: TCRs in the repertoires were matched against a reference library of SARS-CoV-2-specific TCRs that had been generated with the MIRA antigen-specificity platform. Breadth was defined as the fraction of unique TCRs that were SARS-CoV-2-associated. Depth was defined as the fraction of total T cells that were SARS-CoV-2-associated. Using the MIRA data, each spike-specific TCR was assigned both to the spike region to which the TCR was reactive and to a CD4 or CD8 class. Log10-transformed breadth and depth values were compared by one-way ANOVA with Sidak's multiple comparisons tests. TCRdb's version of the immuneACCESS table is confined to in-frame rearrangements and falls short of the full clone set. An unresolved V gene accounts for under half of the shortfall where checked; the remainder is of unknown origin. For V, J and clone size, that table is used; D and trimming come from the DNA. The sample profile shows about 130,000 clones; around four fifths of them were found once. The biggest ten clones account for approximately 4% of the sample.

The sample's time point label is to be understood as: baseline before first vaccination. The vaccinee samples were drawn from two UK trials, COV001 and COV002, one of which was a single-blind randomized controlled phase 2/3 trial testing AZD1222 (ChAdOx1 nCoV-19) in healthy adults. For TCRbeta chain sequencing, PBMC samples were collected from trial participants at day 0 and at day 28 after the second dose. The CDR1 and CDR2 encoded by the germline V gene are SGHRS and YFSETQ. V is pared back by 5 bases and J by 7 bases, with 12 bases lying between the germline termini. The CDR3 sequence holds 13 residues, the cysteine and phenylalanine included. This entry keeps only the CDR3 DNA: 39 bases, framed from base 1. Study-wide conclusions, independent of this receptor: Reportedly, almost half of the unique spike-specific TCRs recognized epitopes lying outside the regions that are mutated in the B.1.351 and B.1.1.7 variants. Conclusions about previously exposed vaccinees are limited, since just five to seven AZD1222 recipients were seropositive for SARS-CoV-2 at baseline. Because no samples from the day 14 peak response were available, repertoires could be characterized only after the peak T cell response. In the small 56-69-year group, the increase in depth fell short of significance, most likely because of low power. Spike-specific TCR breadth and depth rose significantly after two AZD1222 doses compared with day 0 and with MenACWY recipients. Participants were mostly white British, with more females than males. The authors suggested clonal diversity may have been underestimated. CD4 TCRs associated with the vaccine covered the entire spike protein, and the dominant responses were in regions 160-218 and 743-854.

The sequence derives from an adult in good health. The V and J segments used are TRBV5-1 and TRBJ2-2; perhaps TRBD2 is the D gene, with 6 bases matching. The sequencing used peripheral blood, collected on day 0 of AZD1222 vaccination. The CDR3 region has the sequence CASRGLDSGELFF. The sequenced DNA: TGCGCCAGCAGGGGACTCGACAGCGGGGAGCTGTTTTTT.